Presented here are 25 T cell receptor beta chains from one specimen sequenced in a study of CD4+ T cells in melanoma. Repertoires were generated with immunoSEQ multiplex PCR, while TCRdb's copy carries only in-frame clones and drops some. The sample records 6,600 or so clones, less than 75% being singletons. The specimen sequenced was cells from a culture (not recorded whether cultured in vitro). The source of these receptors is a human donor with melanoma.

The sample holds a few counts of this clone. The chain is built from TRBV5-5 and TRBJ1-5; 7 bases fit TRBD1. Germline CDR1 SGHKS, CDR2 YYEKEE (reference sequence). With 1 base clipped from V and 4 bases from J, the junction kept 11 bases outside the gene matches. The CDR3 contains 17 residues. This chain's CDR3 is CASSLTPPGTANQPQHF. CDR3 bases: TGTGCCAGCAGCTTGACCCCCCCTGGGACAGCTAATCAGCCCCAGCATTTT.

V gene TRBV30 combines with J gene TRBJ2-3; 8 bases are shared with TRBD1. The germline V gene encodes CDR1 GTSNPN and CDR2 SVGIG (reference sequence). Trimming took 3 bases from V and 6 from J; bases not matched to a gene: 17. The CDR3 consists of 17 residues. Written as DNA, the CDR3 is TGTGCCTGGAGGTACGGGTGGGGGTCGACAGGGGCCGATACGCAGTATTTT. This codes for CAWRYGWGSTGADTQYF.

V is TRBV7-2 and J is TRBJ2-7, with TRBD2 identical over 8 bases. J gave up 5 bases and V 6 bases, and 6 bases lay outside the gene matches. The V gene's germline CDR1 is SGHTA and CDR2 FQGNSA. This CDR3 has 13 amino acids. The CDR3 sequence: CASSYTGGNEQYF. DNA of the CDR3: TGTGCCAGCAGTTATACGGGAGGGAACGAGCAGTACTTC.

This clone is medium-sized (0.01 to 0.1%). The chain recombines TRBV5-6 with TRBJ1-2; 9 nucleotides align to TRBD1. This CDR3 contains 13 residues. V gave up 0 bases and J gave up 8 bases; unmatched junction bases: 2. Germline loops: CDR1 SGHDT, CDR2 YYEEEE. CDR3 coding DNA: TGTGCCAGCAGCTTGGGGACAGGGGAAGGCTACACCTTC. Its protein is CASSLGTGEGYTF.

This clone qualifies as medium-sized. CDR3 DNA sequence: TGTGCCAGCAGCTTGGGGGGGGCTCCTCATGGCTACACCTTC. Amino acid sequence: CASSLGGAPHGYTF. The V gene is TRBV5-6, the J gene TRBJ1-2; TRBD1 is a possible D gene (6 bases). The V gene lost 0 bases and the J gene lost 6 bases, with 12 bases spanning the gap. The CDR3 sequence is 14 residues long. Germline assignment: CDR1 SGHDT and CDR2 YYEEEE.

Only a few counts were recorded for this clone. Other DNA sequences of this sample code for an identical CDR3. The chain is built from TRBV11-2 and TRBJ2-7, with D hard to call. The CDR3 is 12 residues long. Trimming left V 5 bases short and J 4 bases short, with 9 bases between. Germline assignment: CDR1 SGHAT and CDR2 FQNNGV. The chain's CDR3 is CASSPGGYEQYF. For the CDR3, the DNA is TGTGCCAGCAGCCCGGGCGGATACGAGCAGTACTTC.

The chain carries TRBV6-2 or TRBV6-3 and TRBJ2-5; 8 bases align to TRBD1. The junction had 17 bases not matched to a gene; V was cut back by 6 bases and J by 5 bases. The CDR3 is 17 amino acids. CDR1 MNHEY and CDR2 SVGEGT come from the germline V gene. The CDR3 DNA is TGTGCCAGCAGCCAAGCCCTTCTGACAGGGGTGGGTGAGACCCAGTACTTC. This codes for CASSQALLTGVGETQYF.

The rearrangement uses TRBV24-1 and TRBJ2-7; D gene uncertain. The CDR3 has 11 amino acids. V was pared by 5 bases and J by 5 bases, with 6 bases between. CDR1 and CDR2 (germline): KGHDR, SFDVKD. The CDR3 spells CATSGFHEQYF. CDR3 DNA sequence: TGTGCCACCAGTGGGTTCCACGAGCAGTACTTC.

The gene calls are TRBV6-5 and TRBJ1-2; a weak D match, TRBD1 (5 bases). The length of the CDR3 is 16 residues. V lost 0 bases to trimming and J lost 4 bases, with 15 bases between them. Looked up from germline, CDR1 is MNHEY and CDR2 is SVGAGI. The CDR3 here is CASSYSRRGHGYGYTF. DNA of the CDR3: TGTGCCAGCAGTTACTCCCGGAGGGGCCATGGCTATGGCTACACCTTC.

The V gene is TRBV29-1, the J gene TRBJ2-1; perhaps TRBD1 as D (6 bases). This CDR3 has 15 amino acids. The V gene lost 7 bases and the J gene lost 0 bases, with 16 bases spanning the gap. Germline CDR1 SQVTM, CDR2 ANQGSEA. The CDR3 region is CSAEGGGSSYNEQFF. DNA for the CDR3: TGCAGCGCAGAAGGGGGTGGGAGCTCCTACAATGAGCAGTTCTTC.

The chain combines TRBV5-6 with TRBJ2-2; 12 positions match TRBD1. Germline V gene lookup returns CDR1 SGHDT and CDR2 YYEEEE. The CDR3 consists of 15 residues. Trimming removed 5 bases from V and 7 bases from J; junction bases left unmatched: 6. Here the CDR3 reads CASRLGQGANGELFF. CDR3 DNA: TGTGCCAGCAGACTGGGACAGGGGGCGAACGGGGAGCTGTTTTTT.

The CDR3 is CASSFVAFTDTQYF. In DNA form, the CDR3 reads TGTGCCAGCAGCTTTGTAGCTTTCACAGATACGCAGTATTTT. This chain links TRBV7-2 with TRBJ2-3, with D unclear. The germline CDR1 and CDR2 sequences are SGHTA and FQGNSA. V dropped 3 bases and J dropped 2 bases, with 9 bases sitting between them. The CDR3 runs 14 residues.

In this sample, this clone turned up a few times. The chain combines TRBV4-1 with TRBJ1-6; a weak D match, TRBD1 (5 bases). Germline V gene data show CDR1 as MGHRA and CDR2 as YSYEKL. Trimming pared 1 base from V and 2 bases from J, leaving 15 bases between. The length of the CDR3 is 18 residues. In nucleotides, the CDR3 is TGCGCCAGCAGCCAAGGGCGCCCCCCGGGGCCCTATAATTCACCCCTCCACTTT. It yields the protein CASSQGRPPGPYNSPLHF.

The sample holds one count of this clone. The gene calls are TRBV3-1 (or the pseudogene TRBV3-2) and TRBJ2-3; 12 nucleotides line up with TRBD2. CDR3 length: 16 residues. V shed 5 bases and J 4 bases; nucleotides not matched to a gene: 7. CDR1 LGHDT and CDR2 YNNKEL come from the germline V gene (reference sequence). The CDR3 DNA reads as TGTGCCAGCAGCATGAGGACTAGCGGGGAGTCAGATACGCAGTATTTT. Its protein is CASSMRTSGESDTQYF.

The chain is built from TRBV29-1 and TRBJ2-2, with D unclear. From germline, CDR1 is SQVTM and CDR2 ANQGSEA. The CDR3 runs 14 residues. V was clipped by 4 bases and J by 0 bases, with 9 bases between them. CDR3 region: CSVVEPANTGELFF. The CDR3 DNA reads as TGCAGCGTTGTGGAGCCCGCGAACACCGGGGAGCTGTTTTTT.

The chain recombines TRBV5-4 with TRBJ2-3; D perhaps matches TRBD2 (5 bases). V gave up 2 bases and J gave up 4 bases, with 11 bases separating them. Germline CDR1 and CDR2: SGHNT and YYREEE (reference sequence). The CDR3 totals 14 residues. CDR3 protein: CASSFDYRPDTQYF. DNA for the CDR3: TGTGCCAGCAGCTTTGACTACCGCCCAGATACGCAGTATTTT.

The rearrangement links TRBV28 to TRBJ1-3; 7 nucleotides agree with TRBD1. This CDR3 has 16 residues. The V segment lost 6 bases and the J segment 0 bases; nucleotides outside the gene matches: 8. CDR1 is MDHEN, CDR2 SYDVKM, per germline. CDR3 coding DNA: TGTGCCAGCAGACGGACAGGCCCCGACTCTGGAAACACCATATATTTT. Translated: CASRRTGPDSGNTIYF.

This clone was detected only a few times. The chain joins TRBV19 to TRBJ1-2; 10 positions match TRBD1. CDR1 LNHDA and CDR2 SQIVND come from the germline V gene (reference sequence). The CDR3 consists of 16 residues. V was pared by 4 bases and J by 5 bases, with 10 bases of the junction left unmatched. The CDR3 nucleotides are TGTGCCAGTAGTAGTAATTCCGGGACAGGGGTATATGGCTACACCTTC. Translation gives CASSSNSGTGVYGYTF. The variable domain in full, completed from reference TRBV19 and TRBJ1-2, reads DGGITQSPKYLFRKEGQNVTLSCEQNLNHDAMYWYRQDPGQGLRLIYYSQIVNDFQKGDIAEGYSVSREKKESFPLTVTSAQKNPTAFYLCASSSNSGTGVYGYTFGSGTRLTVV.

In its sample, this clone was seen once. V and J are TRBV9 and TRBJ1-1; 7 bases line up with TRBD1. Germline V lookup: CDR1 SGDLS, CDR2 YYNGEE. This CDR3 is 16 amino acids long. J lost 0 bases, V lost 4 bases, and 9 bases had no gene match. Written as DNA, the CDR3 is TGTGCCAGCAGCTTCCGGGACAGAGGAATGAACACTGAAGCTTTCTTT. It codes for CASSFRDRGMNTEAFF.

This clone has a single count. The V and J genes are TRBV15 and TRBJ2-5, with 7 bases lining up with TRBD1. The CDR3 is made up of 16 amino acids. J was trimmed by 2 bases and V by 3 bases; bases with no gene match: 9. Germline lookup yields CDR1 LNHNV and CDR2 YYDKDF (reference sequence). The DNA for the CDR3 is TGTGCCACCAGCAGTCCTCCCCGGACAGGTCAAGAGACCCAGTACTTC. Protein sequence: CATSSPPRTGQETQYF.

The chain uses TRBV28 and TRBJ1-6; D may be TRBD1 (6 bases). Per the germline V gene, CDR1 is MDHEN and CDR2 is SYDVKM. Trimming removed 3 bases from V and 8 bases from J, with 17 bases in between. This CDR3 is 16 amino acids long. The CDR3 reads CASSFLQGWVDSPLHF. Written as DNA, the CDR3 is TGTGCCAGCAGTTTCCTACAGGGTTGGGTCGATTCACCCCTCCACTTT.

V gene TRBV6-5 combines with J gene TRBJ2-2; 7 nucleotides line up with TRBD1. The CDR3 length is 16 residues. V gave up 2 bases and J gave up 3 bases; unmatched junction bases: 6. Germline assignment: CDR1 MNHEY and CDR2 SVGAGI. The CDR3 spells CASSYRQGVDTGELFF. CDR3 sequence (DNA): TGTGCCAGCAGTTACAGGCAGGGGGTGGACACCGGGGAGCTGTTTTTT.

Judged by abundance, this clone is medium-sized. This chain's CDR3 is CSVVAAGVGYGYTF. The DNA for the CDR3 is TGCAGCGTTGTGGCGGCAGGGGTGGGCTATGGCTACACCTTC. The chain carries TRBV29-1 and TRBJ1-2; D might be TRBD1 (6 bases). The germline V and J ends were trimmed by 4 bases and 4 bases, with 16 bases remaining between them. The CDR3 sequence is 14 residues long. Germline V gives CDR1 SQVTM, CDR2 ANQGSEA. The whole variable domain, filled in from reference TRBV29-1 and TRBJ1-2, reads SAVISQKPSRDICQRGTSLTIQCQVDSQVTMMFWYRQQPGQSLTLIATANQGSEATYESGFVIDKFPISRPNLTFSTLTVSNMSPEDSSIYLCSVVAAGVGYGYTFGSGTRLTVV.

The rearrangement uses TRBV7-3 and TRBJ2-2, with D possibly TRBD2 on 5 matching bases. V shed 5 bases and J shed 4 bases, with 17 bases lying between them. This CDR3 spans 16 amino acids. CDR1 and CDR2 from the germline V gene are SGHTA and FQGTGA. CDR3 region: CASSVTMASGTGELFF. Written as DNA, the CDR3 is TGTGCCAGCAGCGTGACTATGGCGTCGGGCACCGGGGAGCTGTTTTTT.

CDR3 sequence: CATTAGLAGGIVETQYF. The CDR3 DNA is TGTGCCACCACCGCTGGACTAGCGGGGGGGATCGTAGAGACCCAGTACTTC. The gene calls are TRBV15 and TRBJ2-5; 15 bases fit TRBD2. The germline gives CDR1 LNHNV, CDR2 YYDKDF (reference sequence). The V and J ends lost 7 bases and 4 bases, in that order; junction bases with no gene match: 10. The CDR3 runs to 17 residues.